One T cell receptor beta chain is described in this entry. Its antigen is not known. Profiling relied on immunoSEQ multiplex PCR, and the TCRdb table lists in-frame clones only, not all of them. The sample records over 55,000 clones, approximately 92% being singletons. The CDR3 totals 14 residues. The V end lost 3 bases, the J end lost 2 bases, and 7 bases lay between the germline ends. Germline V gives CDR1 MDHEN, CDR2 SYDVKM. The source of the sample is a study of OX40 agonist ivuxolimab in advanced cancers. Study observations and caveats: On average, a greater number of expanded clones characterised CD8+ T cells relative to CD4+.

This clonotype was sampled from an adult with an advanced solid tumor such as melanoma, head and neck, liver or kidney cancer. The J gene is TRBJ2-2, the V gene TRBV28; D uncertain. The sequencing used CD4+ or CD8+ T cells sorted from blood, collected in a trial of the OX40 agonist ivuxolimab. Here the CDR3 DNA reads TGTGCCAGCAGTTTGGCAGGAAACACCGGGGAGCTGTTTTTT. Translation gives CASSLAGNTGELFF. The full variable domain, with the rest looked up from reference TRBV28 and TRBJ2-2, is DVKVTQSSRYLVKRTGEKVFLECVQDMDHENMFWYRQDPGLGLRLIYFSYDVKMKEKGDIPEGYSVSREKKERFSLILESASTNQTSMYLCASSLAGNTGELFFGEGSRLTVL.